This TCR beta chain comes out of a study of shared clonotypes between healthy human individuals. Of note for this clone: Distinct nucleotide sequences in the sample also encode this CDR3.

Clones were read by immunoSEQ multiplex PCR, and TCRdb kept only the in-frame ones, dropping some. The sample contains 450,000 to 500,000 clones, 78% of which appear only once. V was pared by 0 bases and J by 1 base, with 1 base between. The CDR3 length is 12 residues. CDR1 is KGHSH and CDR2 is LQKENI in the germline V gene. Healthy HIV-negative adults without recent acute infections or vaccinations served as donors. Sequenced material: PBMCs. The receptor comes from a woman in her 40s in good health. Some clones in this sample may be carry-over from other donors' samples. V usage is TRBV18 and J usage is TRBJ2-7, with no clear D. CDR3 DNA: TGTGCCAGCTCACCACCGTCCTACGAGCAGTACTTC. Amino acid sequence: CASSPPSYEQYF.